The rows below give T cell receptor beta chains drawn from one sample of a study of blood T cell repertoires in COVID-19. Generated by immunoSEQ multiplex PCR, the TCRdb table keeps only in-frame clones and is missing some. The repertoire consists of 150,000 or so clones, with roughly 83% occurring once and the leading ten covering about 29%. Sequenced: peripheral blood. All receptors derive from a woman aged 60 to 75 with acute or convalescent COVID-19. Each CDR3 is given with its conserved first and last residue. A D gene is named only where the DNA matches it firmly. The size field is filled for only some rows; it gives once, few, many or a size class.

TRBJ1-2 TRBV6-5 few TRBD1 TGTGCCAGCAAGACAGGGGGCCTCTATGGCTACACCTTC CASKTGGLYGYTF
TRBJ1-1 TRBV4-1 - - TGCGCCAGCAGCCAAGACGGCATGAGGCTCAGGAACACTGAAGCTTTCTTT CASSQDGMRLRNTEAFF
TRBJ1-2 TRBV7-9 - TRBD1 TGTGCCAGCAGCCCGGACAGGGGGCTGGTTGGCTACACCTTC CASSPDRGLVGYTF
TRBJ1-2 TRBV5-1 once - TGCGCCAGCAGCCCGGGCGGAGGGAGTAACTATGGCTACACCTTC CASSPGGGSNYGYTF
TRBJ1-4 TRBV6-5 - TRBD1 TGTGCCAGCAGGAGACAGGGAACTAATGAAAAACTGTTTTTT CASRRQGTNEKLFF
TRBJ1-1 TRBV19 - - TGTGCCAGTAGTATAGGAGGAGGGTCGGGAAGGACTGAAGCTTTCTTT CASSIGGGSGRTEAFF
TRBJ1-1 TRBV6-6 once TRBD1 TGTGCCAGCACCACCGACAGGGCGAACACTGAAGCTTTCTTT CASTTDRANTEAFF
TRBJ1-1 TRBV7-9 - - TGTGCCAGCAGCTTAATAGTGAACACTGAAGCTTTCTTT CASSLIVNTEAFF
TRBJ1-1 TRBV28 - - TGTGCCAGCAGTTTACGCGGCAGGGTGAACACTGAAGCTTTCTTT CASSLRGRVNTEAFF
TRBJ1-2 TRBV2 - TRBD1 TGTGCCAGCAGTGATAGGGGACAGGGTCACGGCTACACCTTC CASSDRGQGHGYTF
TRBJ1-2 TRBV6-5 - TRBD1 TGTGCCAGCAGGTCACAGGGGACGAATGGCTACACCTTC CASRSQGTNGYTF
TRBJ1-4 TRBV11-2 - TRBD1 TGTGCCAGCAGCTTAGATCAGACAGGGTCTAGGGAAAAACTGTTTTTT CASSLDQTGSREKLFF
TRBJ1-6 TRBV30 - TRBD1 TGTGCCTGGGGACAGGGGGATTATTTCGCGTCCTATAATTCACCCCTCCACTTT CAWGQGDYFASYNSPLHF
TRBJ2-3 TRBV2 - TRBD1 TGTGCCAGCAGTCAGACAGGGAGCACAGATACGCAGTATTTT CASSQTGSTDTQYF
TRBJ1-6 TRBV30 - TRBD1 TGTGCCTGGAGCCGAAGACAGGGAAGCGTCCACTTT CAWSRRQGSVHF
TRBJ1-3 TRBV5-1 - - TGCGCCAGCAGCTCGGCAGGCTCTGGAAACACCATATATTTT CASSSAGSGNTIYF
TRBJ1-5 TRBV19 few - TGTGCCAGTAGTATAGGGACAGTCAATCAGCCCCAGCATTTT CASSIGTVNQPQHF
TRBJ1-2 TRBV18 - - TGTGCCAGCTCACCAGGGCAGGGATTGACGGGCGGCTACACCTTC CASSPGQGLTGGYTF
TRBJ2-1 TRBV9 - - TGTGCCAGCAGCGTAGACCCTGGGCTAGCCGATGAGCAGTTCTTC CASSVDPGLADEQFF
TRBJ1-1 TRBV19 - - TGTGCCAGCCGTCCGGGGGGTAACACTGAAGCTTTCTTT CASRPGGNTEAFF
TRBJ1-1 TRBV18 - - TGTGCCAGCTCACCACAGGGGTCGGGAGGCACTGAAGCTTTCTTT CASSPQGSGGTEAFF
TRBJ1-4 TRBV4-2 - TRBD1 TGTGCCAGCAGCCCGCAGGGGGCGCGGGAAAAACTGTTTTTT CASSPQGAREKLFF
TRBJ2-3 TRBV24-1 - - TGTGCCACCAGTGTCCGGGATACAGATACGCAGTATTTT CATSVRDTDTQYF
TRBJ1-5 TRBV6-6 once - TGTGCCAGCACCCGGGACTATGGGAATCAGCCCCAGCATTTT CASTRDYGNQPQHF
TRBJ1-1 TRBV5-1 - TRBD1 TGCGCCAGCAGCTCACCGGGACAGACGAACACTGAAGCTTTCTTT CASSSPGQTNTEAFF
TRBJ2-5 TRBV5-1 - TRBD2 TGCGCCAGCAGCCTGGCCGGGGGGTTTCGGGAGGAGACCCAGTACTTC CASSLAGGFREETQYF
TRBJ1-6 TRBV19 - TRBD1 TGTGCCAGTAGCGGACAGGATTCACCCCTCCACTTT CASSGQDSPLHF